The clone carrying this TCR beta chain was detected many times. No antigen is known for it. This sample stems from a study of human T cells and chemical hapten exposure. Study context: DPC at 2% was the sensitizing agent, placed on roughly 2 cm by roughly 2 cm of upper inner arm skin. Diagnoses of alopecia areata, totalis or universalis occurred in mostly female patients. Study-level points and caveats: Expanded TCRs were compared with controls, and the expanded TCRs formed significantly more large CDR3 similarity clusters. No alteration of TCRs above 1 in 1000 frequency was seen with DPC sensitization.

MiXCR was run by TCRdb on the RACE reads, yielding one entry per CDR3 protein. The sample has about 350,000 distinct CDR3 sequences; about 5.4% are singletons. The sample's time point: pre-sensitization, week 0. Treatment described: therapeutic diphenylcyclopropenone sensitization with weekly scalp DPC. Trimming pared 4 bases from V and 2 bases from J, leaving 15 bases between. Germline V gives CDR1 LGHNA, CDR2 YSLEER. This CDR3 spans 16 amino acids. The material was whole blood, obtained in connection with sensitization to the hapten diphenylcyclopropenone (DPC). This chain uses TRBV4-3 with TRBJ1-3; possible D gene TRBD1, 5 bases. This TCR was recovered from a woman between 18 and 29 years old with alopecia areata. Some clones in this sample may be carry-over from other donors' samples. CDR3 coding DNA: TGCGCCAGCAGCCGAGACCCGGGGGTTCCTGGAAACACCATATATTTT. Its translation is CASSRDPGVPGNTIYF.